This TCR beta chain was sequenced during a study of blood T cell repertoires in COVID-19. This clone was seen a single time. Germline V lookup: CDR1 MNHEY, CDR2 SVGAGI. V was shortened by 6 bases and J by 3 bases, with 12 bases between the two germline ends. This CDR3 is built from 15 residues. Measured with immunoSEQ multiplex PCR; TCRdb has only the in-frame clones, and not every one. There are 150,000 to 190,000 clones in the sample; roughly 85% occur only once, and 8.3% lies in the top ten. The chain carries TRBV6-5 and TRBJ1-6; TRBD1 might be the D (5 bases). This clonotype originated in a woman aged 55-69 years with COVID-19, enrolled during active disease. The sequenced sample consisted of peripheral blood. As DNA, the CDR3 is TGTGCCAGCAGAGGGGAGGAGATCTATAATTCACCCCTCCACTTT. Protein: CASRGEEIYNSPLHF.